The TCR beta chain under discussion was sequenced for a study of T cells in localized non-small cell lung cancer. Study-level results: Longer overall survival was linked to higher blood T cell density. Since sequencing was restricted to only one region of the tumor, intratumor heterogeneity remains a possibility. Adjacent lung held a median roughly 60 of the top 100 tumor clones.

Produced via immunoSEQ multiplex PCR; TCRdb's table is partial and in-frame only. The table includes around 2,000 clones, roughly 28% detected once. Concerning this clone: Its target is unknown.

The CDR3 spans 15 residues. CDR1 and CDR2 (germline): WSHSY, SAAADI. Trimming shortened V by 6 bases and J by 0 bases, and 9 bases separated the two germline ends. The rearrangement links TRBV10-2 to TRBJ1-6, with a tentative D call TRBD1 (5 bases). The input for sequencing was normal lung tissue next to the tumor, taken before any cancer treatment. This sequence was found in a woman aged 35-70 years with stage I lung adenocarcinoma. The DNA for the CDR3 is TGCGCCAGCAGGCCTGACAGCTCCTATAATTCACCCCTCCACTTT. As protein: CASRPDSSYNSPLHF.